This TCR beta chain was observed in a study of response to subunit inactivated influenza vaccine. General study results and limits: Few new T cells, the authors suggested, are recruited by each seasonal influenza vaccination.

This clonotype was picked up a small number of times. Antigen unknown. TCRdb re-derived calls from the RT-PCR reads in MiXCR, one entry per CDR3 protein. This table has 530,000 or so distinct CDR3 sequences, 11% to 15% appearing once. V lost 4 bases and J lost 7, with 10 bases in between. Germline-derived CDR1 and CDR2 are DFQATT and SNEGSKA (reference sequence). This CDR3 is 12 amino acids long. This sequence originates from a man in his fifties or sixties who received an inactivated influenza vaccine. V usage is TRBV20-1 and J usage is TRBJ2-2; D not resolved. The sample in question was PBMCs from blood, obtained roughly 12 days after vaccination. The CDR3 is CSATDPRGELFF. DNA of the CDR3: TGCAGTGCTACAGACCCCCGCGGGGAGCTGTTTTTT.